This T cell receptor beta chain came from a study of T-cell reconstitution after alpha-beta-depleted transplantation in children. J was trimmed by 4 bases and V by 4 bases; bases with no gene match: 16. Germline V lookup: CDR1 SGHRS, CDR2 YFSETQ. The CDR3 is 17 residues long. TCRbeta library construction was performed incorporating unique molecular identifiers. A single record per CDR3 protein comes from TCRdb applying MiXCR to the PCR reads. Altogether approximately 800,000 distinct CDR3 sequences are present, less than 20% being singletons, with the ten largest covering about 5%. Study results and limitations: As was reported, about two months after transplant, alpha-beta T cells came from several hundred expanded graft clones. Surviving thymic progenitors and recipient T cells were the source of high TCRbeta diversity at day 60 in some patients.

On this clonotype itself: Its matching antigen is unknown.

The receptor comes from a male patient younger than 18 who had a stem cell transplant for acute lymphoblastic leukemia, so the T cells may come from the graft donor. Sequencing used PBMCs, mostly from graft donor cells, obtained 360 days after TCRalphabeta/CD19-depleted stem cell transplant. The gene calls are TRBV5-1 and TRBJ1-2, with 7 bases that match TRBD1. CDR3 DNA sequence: TGCGCCAGCAGCCTCCACAGGGGCCGAGAGTCGTTCTATGGCTACACCTTC. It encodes CASSLHRGRESFYGYTF.